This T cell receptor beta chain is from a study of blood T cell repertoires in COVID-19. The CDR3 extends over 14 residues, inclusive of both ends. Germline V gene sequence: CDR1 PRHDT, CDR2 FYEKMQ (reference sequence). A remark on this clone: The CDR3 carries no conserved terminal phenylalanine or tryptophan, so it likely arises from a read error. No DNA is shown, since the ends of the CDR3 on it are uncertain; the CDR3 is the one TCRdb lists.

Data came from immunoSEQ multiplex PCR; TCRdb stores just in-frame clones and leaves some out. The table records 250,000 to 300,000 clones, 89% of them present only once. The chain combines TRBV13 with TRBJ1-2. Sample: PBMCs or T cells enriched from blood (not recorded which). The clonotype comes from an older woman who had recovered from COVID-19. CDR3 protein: CASSLGRGFGYYGA.